This T cell receptor beta chain was sequenced during a study of CD8 T cells in ankylosing spondylitis. Points from the study as a whole: Reports of some motif variants in reactive arthritis synovial fluid and blood predate this one. Relatively rare in peripheral blood, disease-linked clones were also CD8+. The study identified a TCR beta motif of several highly homologous variants that appeared characteristic of ankylosing spondylitis blood.

Libraries of TCR beta came from quantitative 5'-RACE with molecular barcodes. A single record per CDR3 protein comes from TCRdb applying MiXCR to the 5' RACE reads. The table has 310,000 or so distinct CDR3 sequences, about 19% seen once. The CDR3 has 15 amino acids. Germline lookup yields CDR1 SSHAT and CDR2 FNYEAQ (reference sequence). The J segment lost 3 bases and the V segment lost 5 bases, leaving 3 bases of the junction unmatched. With regard to this clonotype: The antigen remains undetermined.

This sequence was found in a male donor with ankylosing spondylitis or in good health (not recorded which). The V gene is TRBV7-7, the J gene TRBJ2-2, with 10 bases that match TRBD1. Sample: blood, either unsorted or a sorted T cell fraction (not recorded which). In nucleotides, the CDR3 is TGTGCCAGCAGCACGGGACAGGGGCACACCGGGGAGCTGTTTTTT. As protein: CASSTGQGHTGELFF.